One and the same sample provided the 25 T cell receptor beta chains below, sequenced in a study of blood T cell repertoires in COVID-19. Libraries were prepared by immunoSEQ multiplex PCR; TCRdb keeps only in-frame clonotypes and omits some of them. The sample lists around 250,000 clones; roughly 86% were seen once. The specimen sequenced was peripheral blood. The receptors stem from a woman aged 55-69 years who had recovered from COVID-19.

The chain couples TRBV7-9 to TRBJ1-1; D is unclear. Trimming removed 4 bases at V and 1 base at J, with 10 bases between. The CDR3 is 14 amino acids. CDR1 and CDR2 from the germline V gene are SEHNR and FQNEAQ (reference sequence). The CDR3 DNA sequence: TGTGCCAGCAGCTCGGAGGGCTGGAACACTGAAGCTTTCTTT. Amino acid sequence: CASSSEGWNTEAFF.

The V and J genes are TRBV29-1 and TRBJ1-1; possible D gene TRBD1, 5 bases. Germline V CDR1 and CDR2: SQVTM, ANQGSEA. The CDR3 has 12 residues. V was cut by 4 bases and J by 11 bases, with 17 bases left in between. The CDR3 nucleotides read TGCAGCGTTGTAGTAGGGTCAGGGAAGGCTTTCTTT. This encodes CSVVVGSGKAFF.

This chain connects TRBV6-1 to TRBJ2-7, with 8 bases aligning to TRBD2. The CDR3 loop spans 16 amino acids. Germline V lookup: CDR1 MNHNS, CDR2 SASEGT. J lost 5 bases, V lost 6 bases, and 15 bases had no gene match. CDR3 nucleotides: TGTGCCAGCAGGGAACTTCTCTACCGGGGGGGCGACGAGCAGTACTTC. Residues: CASRELLYRGGDEQYF.

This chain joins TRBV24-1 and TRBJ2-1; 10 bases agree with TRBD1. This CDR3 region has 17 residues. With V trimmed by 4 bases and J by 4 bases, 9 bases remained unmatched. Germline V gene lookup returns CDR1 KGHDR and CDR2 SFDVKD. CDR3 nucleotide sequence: TGTGCCACCAGTGACCCTGCCTGGGACAGGGGTTACAATGAGCAGTTCTTC. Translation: CATSDPAWDRGYNEQFF.

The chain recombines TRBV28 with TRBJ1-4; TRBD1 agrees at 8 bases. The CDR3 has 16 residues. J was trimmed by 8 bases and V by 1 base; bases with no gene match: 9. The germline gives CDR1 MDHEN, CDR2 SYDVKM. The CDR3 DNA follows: TGTGCCAGCAGTTTATTTCCAGGACAGGGAGAGGAAAAACTGTTTTTT. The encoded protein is CASSLFPGQGEEKLFF.

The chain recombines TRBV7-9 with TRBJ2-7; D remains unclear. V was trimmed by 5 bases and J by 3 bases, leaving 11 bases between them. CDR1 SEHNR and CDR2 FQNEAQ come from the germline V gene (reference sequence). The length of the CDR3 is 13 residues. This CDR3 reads CASSLTLSYEQYF. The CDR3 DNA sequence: TGTGCCAGCAGCCTGACACTTAGCTACGAGCAGTACTTC.

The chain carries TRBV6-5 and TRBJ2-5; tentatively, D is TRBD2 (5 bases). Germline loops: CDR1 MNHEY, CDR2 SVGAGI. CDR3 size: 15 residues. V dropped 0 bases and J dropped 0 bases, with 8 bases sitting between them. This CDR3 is CASSYSSGNQETQYF. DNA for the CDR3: TGTGCCAGCAGTTACTCGTCGGGAAACCAAGAGACCCAGTACTTC.

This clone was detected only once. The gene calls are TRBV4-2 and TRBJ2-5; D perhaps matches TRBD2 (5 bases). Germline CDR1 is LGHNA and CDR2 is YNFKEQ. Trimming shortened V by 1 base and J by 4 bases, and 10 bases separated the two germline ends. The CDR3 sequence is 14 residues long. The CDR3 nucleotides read TGTGCCAGCAGCCAAGCGGGGTCTCTAGAGACCCAGTACTTC. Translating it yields CASSQAGSLETQYF.

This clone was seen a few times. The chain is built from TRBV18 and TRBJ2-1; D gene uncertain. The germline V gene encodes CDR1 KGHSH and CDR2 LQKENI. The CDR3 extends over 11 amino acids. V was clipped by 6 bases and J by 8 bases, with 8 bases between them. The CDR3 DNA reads TGTGCCAGCTCTAGAATGGATGAGCAGTTCTTC. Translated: CASSRMDEQFF.

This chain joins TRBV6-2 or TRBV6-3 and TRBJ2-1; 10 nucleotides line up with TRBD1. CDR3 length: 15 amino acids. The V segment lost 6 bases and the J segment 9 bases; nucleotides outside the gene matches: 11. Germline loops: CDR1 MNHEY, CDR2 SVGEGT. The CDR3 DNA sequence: TGTGCCAGCAGCCTCCTGGGACAGGGGCATGGTGAGCAGTTCTTC. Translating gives CASSLLGQGHGEQFF.

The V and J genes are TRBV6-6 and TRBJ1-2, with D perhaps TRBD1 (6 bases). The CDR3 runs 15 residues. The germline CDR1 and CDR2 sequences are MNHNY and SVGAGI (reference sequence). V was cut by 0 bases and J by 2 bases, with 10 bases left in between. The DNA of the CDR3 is TGTGCCAGCAGTTACTCGCTAGGGGGAAACTATGGCTACACCTTC. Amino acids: CASSYSLGGNYGYTF.

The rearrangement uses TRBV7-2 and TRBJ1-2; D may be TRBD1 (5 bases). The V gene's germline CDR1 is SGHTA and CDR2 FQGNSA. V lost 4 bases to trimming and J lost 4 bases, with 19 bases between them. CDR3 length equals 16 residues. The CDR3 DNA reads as TGTGCCAGCAGCTCGATTATCCTTGGGGCCGGCTATGGCTACACCTTC. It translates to CASSSIILGAGYGYTF.

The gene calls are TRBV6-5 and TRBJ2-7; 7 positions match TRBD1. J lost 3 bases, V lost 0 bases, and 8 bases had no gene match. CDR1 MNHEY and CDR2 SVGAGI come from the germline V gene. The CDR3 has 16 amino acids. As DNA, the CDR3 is TGTGCCAGCAGTTACTCAACGGGACAGCTAGTCTACGAGCAGTACTTC. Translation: CASSYSTGQLVYEQYF.

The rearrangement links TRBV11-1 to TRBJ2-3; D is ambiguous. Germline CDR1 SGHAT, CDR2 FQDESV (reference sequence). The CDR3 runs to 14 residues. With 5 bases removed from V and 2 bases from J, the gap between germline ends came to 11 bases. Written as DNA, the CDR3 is TGTGCCAGCAGCCGCCCCGGGTACACAGATACGCAGTATTTT. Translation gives CASSRPGYTDTQYF.

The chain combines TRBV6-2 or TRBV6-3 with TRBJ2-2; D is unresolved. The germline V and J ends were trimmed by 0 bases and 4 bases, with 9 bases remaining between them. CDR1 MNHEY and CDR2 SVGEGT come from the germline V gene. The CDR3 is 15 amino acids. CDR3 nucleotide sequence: TGTGCCAGCAGTTACTCGAGCGTGCGCACCGGGGAGCTGTTTTTT. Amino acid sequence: CASSYSSVRTGELFF.

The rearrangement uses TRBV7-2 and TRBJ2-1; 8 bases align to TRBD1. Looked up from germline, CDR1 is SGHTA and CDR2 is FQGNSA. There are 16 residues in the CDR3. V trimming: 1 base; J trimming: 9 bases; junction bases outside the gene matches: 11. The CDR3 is CASSLVSVTGEAEQFF. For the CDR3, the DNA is TGTGCCAGCAGCTTAGTATCGGTGACAGGGGAGGCTGAGCAGTTCTTC.

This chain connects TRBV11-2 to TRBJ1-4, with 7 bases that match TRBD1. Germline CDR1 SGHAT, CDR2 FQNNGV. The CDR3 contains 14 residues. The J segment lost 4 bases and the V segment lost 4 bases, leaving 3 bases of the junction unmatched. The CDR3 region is CASSYRGNNEKLFF. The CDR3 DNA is TGTGCCAGCAGCTACAGGGGAAATAATGAAAAACTGTTTTTT. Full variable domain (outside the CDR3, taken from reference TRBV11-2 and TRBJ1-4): EAGVAQSPRYKIIEKRQSVAFWCNPISGHATLYWYQQILGQGPKLLIQFQNNGVVDDSQLPKDRFSAERLKGVDSTLKIQPAKLEDSAVYLCASSYRGNNEKLFFGSGTQLSVL.

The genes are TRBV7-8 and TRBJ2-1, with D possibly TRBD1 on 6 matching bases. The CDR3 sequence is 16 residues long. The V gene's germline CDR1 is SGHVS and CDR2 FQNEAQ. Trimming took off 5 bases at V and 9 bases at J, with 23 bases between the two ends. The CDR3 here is CASSQKGVVIHSEQFF. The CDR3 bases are TGTGCCAGCAGCCAAAAGGGGGTTGTGATCCACAGTGAGCAGTTCTTC.

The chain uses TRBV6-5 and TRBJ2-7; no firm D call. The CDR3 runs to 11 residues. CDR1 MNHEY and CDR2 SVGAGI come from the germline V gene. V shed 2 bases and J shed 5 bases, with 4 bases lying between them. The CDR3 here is CASSYLHEQYF. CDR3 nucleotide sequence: TGTGCCAGCAGTTACCTCCACGAGCAGTACTTC.

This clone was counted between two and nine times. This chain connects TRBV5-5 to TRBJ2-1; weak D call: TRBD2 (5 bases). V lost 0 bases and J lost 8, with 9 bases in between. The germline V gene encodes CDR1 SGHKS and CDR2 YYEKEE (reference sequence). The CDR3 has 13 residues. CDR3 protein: CASSLGGLDEQFF. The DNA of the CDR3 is TGTGCCAGCAGCTTGGGAGGGTTGGATGAGCAGTTCTTC.

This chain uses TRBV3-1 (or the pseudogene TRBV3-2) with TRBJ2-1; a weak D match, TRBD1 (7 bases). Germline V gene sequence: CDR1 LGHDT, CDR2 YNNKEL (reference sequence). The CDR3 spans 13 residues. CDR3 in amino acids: CSAGLSQGNEQFF. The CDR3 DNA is TGTTCGGCGGGGCTATCACAGGGGAATGAGCAGTTCTTC.

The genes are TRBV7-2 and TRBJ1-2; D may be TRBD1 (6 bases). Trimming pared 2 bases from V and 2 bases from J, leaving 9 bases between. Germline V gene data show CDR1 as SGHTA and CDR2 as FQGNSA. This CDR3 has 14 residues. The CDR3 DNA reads TGTGCCAGCAGCTTATCACAGGGCAACTATGGCTACACCTTC. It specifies CASSLSQGNYGYTF.

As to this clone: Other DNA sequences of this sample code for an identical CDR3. CDR3 nucleotide sequence: TGCAGCGTTGGGACAGGGGGGAGCACTGAAGCTTTCTTT. Its translation: CSVGTGGSTEAFF. This sequence joins TRBV29-1 and TRBJ1-1; 10 bases are a match to TRBD1. The CDR3 covers 13 residues. In germline, CDR1 is SQVTM, CDR2 ANQGSEA. Trimming took 4 bases from V and 4 from J; bases not matched to a gene: 3.

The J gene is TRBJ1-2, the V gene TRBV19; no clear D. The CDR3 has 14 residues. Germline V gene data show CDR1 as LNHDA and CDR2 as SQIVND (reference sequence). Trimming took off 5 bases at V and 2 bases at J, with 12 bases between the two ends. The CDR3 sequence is CASSPAARNYGYTF. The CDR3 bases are TGTGCCAGTAGTCCGGCGGCGAGAAACTATGGCTACACCTTC.

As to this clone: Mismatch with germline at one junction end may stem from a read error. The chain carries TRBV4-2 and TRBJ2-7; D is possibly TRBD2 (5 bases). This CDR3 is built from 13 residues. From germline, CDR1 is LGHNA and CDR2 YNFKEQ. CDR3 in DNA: TGTGCCAGCAGCCAAGGGACTTGGAGGACGCAGAACTTC. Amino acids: CASSQGTWRTQNF.